This TCR beta chain comes out of a study of blood T cell repertoires in COVID-19. V dropped 2 bases and J dropped 4 bases, with 10 bases sitting between them. Germline CDR1 reads SGDLS; CDR2 reads YYNGEE. The CDR3 extends over 15 amino acids. The table came from immunoSEQ multiplex PCR; TCRdb's copy has only in-frame clones and leaves some out. The table lists some 40,000 clones, 80% of them singletons, with under 20% in the top ten. The specimen sequenced was peripheral blood. The clonotype comes from a man between 65 and 80 years old with acute or convalescent COVID-19. The V call is TRBV9, the J call TRBJ2-6; D unresolved. In nucleotides, the CDR3 is TGTGCCAGCAGCGTCTTTATGGGCGGGGCCAACGTCCTGACTTTC. Its protein product is CASSVFMGGANVLTF.